The entry below gives a single T cell receptor (beta chain) sequence along with its context. Its antigen is not identified. Germline V CDR1 and CDR2: WSHSY, SAAADI. V shed 7 bases and J shed 7 bases, with 17 bases lying between them. The CDR3 is 13 amino acids. This sample is drawn from a study of shared clonotypes between healthy human individuals. Study findings and constraints: An anticipated effect of sequencing depth on clonotype sharing among donors was recognized.

The repertoire was sequenced with immunoSEQ multiplex PCR; TCRdb's copy has only in-frame clones and lacks some. The sample lists about 2.5 million clones, about nine tenths seen once, with roughly 0.34% in the top ten. Within Nashville, Tennessee resided all donors, each a Caucasian adult. Sequencing was performed on naive CD4+ T cells from PBMCs. Subset of the sample: CD45RA+ positively selected. V usage is TRBV10-2 and J usage is TRBJ2-7; D possibly corresponds to TRBD2 (5 bases). The receptor was derived from a young man in good health. Some clones in this sample may be carry-over from other donors' samples. CDR3 region: CASTRASTVEQYF. CDR3 nucleotide sequence: TGCGCCAGCACGCGGGCTAGTACGGTGGAGCAGTACTTC.